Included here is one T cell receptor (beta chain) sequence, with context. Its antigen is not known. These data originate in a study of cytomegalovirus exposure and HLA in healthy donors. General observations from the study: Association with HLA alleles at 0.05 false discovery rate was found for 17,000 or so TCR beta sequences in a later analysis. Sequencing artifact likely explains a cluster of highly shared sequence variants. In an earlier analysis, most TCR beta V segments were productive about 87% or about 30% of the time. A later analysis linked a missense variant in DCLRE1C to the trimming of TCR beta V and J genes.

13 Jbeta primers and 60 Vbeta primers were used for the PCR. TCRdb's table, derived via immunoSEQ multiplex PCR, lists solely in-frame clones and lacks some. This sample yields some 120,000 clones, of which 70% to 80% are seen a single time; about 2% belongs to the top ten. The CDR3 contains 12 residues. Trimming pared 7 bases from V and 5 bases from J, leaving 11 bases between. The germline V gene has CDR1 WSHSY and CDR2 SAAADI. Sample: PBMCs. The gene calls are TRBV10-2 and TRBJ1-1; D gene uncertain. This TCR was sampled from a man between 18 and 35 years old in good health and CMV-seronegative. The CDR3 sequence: CASTGKGTEAFF. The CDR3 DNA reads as TGCGCCAGCACGGGAAAAGGAACTGAAGCTTTCTTT.